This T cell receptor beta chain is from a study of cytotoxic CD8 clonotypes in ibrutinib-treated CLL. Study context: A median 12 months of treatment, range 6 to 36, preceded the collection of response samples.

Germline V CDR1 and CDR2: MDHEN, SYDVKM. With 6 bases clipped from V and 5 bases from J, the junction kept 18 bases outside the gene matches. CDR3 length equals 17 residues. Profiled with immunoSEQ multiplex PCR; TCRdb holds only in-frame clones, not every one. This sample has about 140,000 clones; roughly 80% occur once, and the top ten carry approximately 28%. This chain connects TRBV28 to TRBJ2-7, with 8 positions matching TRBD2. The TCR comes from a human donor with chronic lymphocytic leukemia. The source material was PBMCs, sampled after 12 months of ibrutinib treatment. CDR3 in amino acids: CASSQGLFGTRENEQYF. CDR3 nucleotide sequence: TGTGCCAGCAGCCAGGGTCTGTTTGGGACTAGGGAAAACGAGCAGTACTTC.